A single sample is the source of the 17 T cell receptor beta chains below, sequenced in a study of blood T cell repertoires in COVID-19. TCRdb keeps only in-frame clones here, not all; method: immunoSEQ multiplex PCR. Among around 99,000 clones, 60% to 85% were seen once, and the ten largest hold over 4%. Sequenced sample: peripheral blood. The receptors here all came from a man in his sixties or seventies with acute or convalescent COVID-19.

The V and J genes are TRBV6-2 or TRBV6-3 and TRBJ1-6; TRBD1 agrees at 7 bases. CDR1 and CDR2 (germline): MNHEY, SVGEGT. Germline trimming cut 4 bases from V and 9 bases from J; bases unmatched to any gene: 9. The CDR3 loop spans 15 amino acids. The CDR3 region is CASSSTGEFRSPLHF. The CDR3 DNA is TGTGCCAGCAGTTCCACAGGGGAATTTCGTTCACCCCTCCACTTT.

The chain joins TRBV7-3 to TRBJ2-5; tentative D call: TRBD1 (6 bases). Germline CDR1 is SGHTA and CDR2 is FQGTGA. V was shortened by 5 bases and J by 1 base, with 11 bases between the two germline ends. The CDR3 length is 14 residues. Written as DNA, the CDR3 is TGTGCCAGCAGCCCAGGGGCGGCCCAAGAGACCCAGTACTTC. It specifies CASSPGAAQETQYF.

The chain employs TRBV19 and TRBJ1-1; 11 bases agree with TRBD1. With V trimmed by 4 bases and J by 8 bases, 3 bases remained unmatched. From germline, CDR1 is LNHDA and CDR2 SQIVND (reference sequence). The CDR3 is made up of 13 amino acids. In DNA form, the CDR3 reads TGTGCCAGTAGTACCCGGGACAGGGGGGAAGCTTTCTTT. It codes for CASSTRDRGEAFF.

The rearrangement uses TRBV7-6 and TRBJ1-3; TRBD1 might be the D (6 bases). This CDR3 is 16 amino acids long. The germline CDR1 and CDR2 sequences are SGHVS and FNYEAQ. V was clipped by 5 bases and J by 3 bases, with 17 bases between them. CDR3 nucleotide sequence: TGTGCCAGCAGCCCCGGGCAGGGGAAAAATGGAAACACCATATATTTT. Amino acid sequence: CASSPGQGKNGNTIYF.

The chain joins TRBV27 to TRBJ1-5; 9 nucleotides align to TRBD1. The CDR3 contains 15 residues. The germline V gene encodes CDR1 MNHEY and CDR2 SMNVEV (reference sequence). Trimming at V came to 4 bases and at J to 2 bases, leaving 3 bases not matched to a gene. The CDR3 region is CASSSGQGRNQPQHF. DNA for the CDR3: TGTGCCAGCAGTTCCGGACAGGGGCGCAATCAGCCCCAGCATTTT.

This clone was picked up a small number of times. V and J are TRBV6-5 and TRBJ1-1, with a tentative D call TRBD1 (5 bases). Germline CDR1 is MNHEY and CDR2 is SVGAGI. The CDR3 contains 15 residues. V dropped 4 bases and J dropped 3 bases, with 15 bases sitting between them. The CDR3 DNA sequence: TGTGCCAGCAGTTCAAGACAGCCCGGCGACACTGAAGCTTTCTTT. This gives the protein CASSSRQPGDTEAFF.

The rearrangement uses TRBV7-9 and TRBJ1-4; 9 bases match TRBD1. Germline CDR1 reads SEHNR; CDR2 reads FQNEAQ (reference sequence). J gave up 8 bases and V 1 base, and 5 bases lay outside the gene matches. The CDR3 contains 15 residues. The DNA for the CDR3 is TGTGCCAGCAGCTTAGGGGACAGGGCTGAGGAAAAACTGTTTTTT. Translating gives CASSLGDRAEEKLFF.

The gene calls are TRBV19 and TRBJ1-4, with 8 bases matching TRBD1. V lost 5 bases, J lost 8 bases, and 7 bases stayed unmatched. The CDR3 covers 14 residues. Per germline, CDR1 LNHDA and CDR2 SQIVND (reference sequence). The CDR3 DNA follows: TGTGCCAGTAGTCCAGGGGGCGCGGGGGAAAAACTGTTTTTT. The encoded protein is CASSPGGAGEKLFF.

Concerning this clone: Other DNA sequences in this sample translate to the same CDR3. The chain combines TRBV18 with TRBJ1-1, with D perhaps matching TRBD1 (6 bases). The length of the CDR3 is 13 residues. Trimming took off 3 bases at V and 1 base at J, with 6 bases between the two ends. The germline CDR1 and CDR2 sequences are KGHSH and LQKENI. This CDR3 is CASSPTGNTEAFF. Written as DNA, the CDR3 is TGTGCCAGCTCACCGACAGGGAACACTGAAGCTTTCTTT.

The rearrangement uses TRBV3-1 (or the pseudogene TRBV3-2) and TRBJ1-1, with D unresolved. The V gene's germline CDR1 is LGHDT and CDR2 YNNKEL (reference sequence). The CDR3 consists of 17 residues. V was shortened by 1 base and J by 1 base, with 16 bases between the two germline ends. CDR3 amino acids: CASSQGEGADENTEAFF. The CDR3 DNA sequence: TGTGCCAGCAGCCAAGGGGAGGGCGCGGATGAGAACACTGAAGCTTTCTTT.

The V and J genes are TRBV3-1 (or the pseudogene TRBV3-2) and TRBJ1-2, with TRBD1 identical over 8 bases. This CDR3 has 15 residues. Trimming at V came to 5 bases and at J to 6 bases, leaving 11 bases not matched to a gene. Germline assignment: CDR1 LGHDT and CDR2 YNNKEL (reference sequence). As DNA, the CDR3 is TGTGCCAGCAGCATCGGGACAGGAGCCCCGGATGGCTACACCTTC. This gives the protein CASSIGTGAPDGYTF.

The chain links TRBV7-9 to TRBJ1-2; 8 nucleotides match TRBD1. The CDR3 has 14 amino acids. Germline loops: CDR1 SEHNR, CDR2 FQNEAQ (reference sequence). V lost 2 bases and J lost 7; bases outside the gene matches: 6. CDR3 loop: CASSLSDRESGYTF. DNA of the CDR3: TGTGCCAGCAGCTTATCGGACAGGGAGAGTGGCTACACCTTC. Combining the CDR3 with reference TRBV7-9 and TRBJ1-2 gives the whole variable domain DTGVSQNPRHKITKRGQNVTFRCDPISEHNRLYWYRQTLGQGPEFLTYFQNEAQLEKSRLLSDRFSAERPKGSFSTLEIQRTEQGDSAMYLCASSLSDRESGYTFGSGTRLTVV.

This chain uses TRBV3-1 (or the pseudogene TRBV3-2) with TRBJ2-3; 11 positions match TRBD2. Germline V gives CDR1 LGHDT, CDR2 YNNKEL (reference sequence). The CDR3 is made up of 20 amino acids. V lost 0 bases, J lost 0 bases, and 11 bases stayed unmatched. CDR3 amino acids: CASSQDLGLAGVTSTDTQYF. Written as DNA, the CDR3 is TGTGCCAGCAGCCAAGATCTTGGACTAGCGGGTGTCACTAGCACAGATACGCAGTATTTT.

The V gene is TRBV5-1, the J gene TRBJ1-2, with D unresolved. CDR3 length equals 16 residues. V lost 0 bases and J 4 bases, leaving 16 bases between the germline ends. Germline V gene data show CDR1 as SGHRS and CDR2 as YFSETQ. The CDR3 nucleotides are TGCGCCAGCAGCTTGGCCTTAGGTCAGGATGGCTATGGCTACACCTTC. It specifies CASSLALGQDGYGYTF. The full variable domain, rest sourced from reference TRBV5-1 and TRBJ1-2, is KAGVTQTPRYLIKTRGQQVTLSCSPISGHRSVSWYQQTPGQGLQFLFEYFSETQRNKGNFPGRFSGRQFSNSRSEMNVSTLELGDSALYLCASSLALGQDGYGYTFGSGTRLTVV.

This clone has just a few counts. V and J are TRBV6-2 or TRBV6-3 and TRBJ2-2; a weak D match, TRBD2 (5 bases). Germline values: CDR1 MNHEY, CDR2 SVGEGT. Trimming took 0 bases from V and 1 from J, leaving 12 bases between them. The CDR3 is made up of 17 amino acids. DNA for the CDR3: TGTGCCAGCAGTTACTCGAGGGCTAGGAGGAACACCGGGGAGCTGTTTTTT. Protein: CASSYSRARRNTGELFF.

V gene TRBV11-3 combines with J gene TRBJ2-1; TRBD2 is a possible D gene (6 bases). There are 14 residues in the CDR3. Germline assignment: CDR1 SGHNT and CDR2 YENEEA. The V gene lost 5 bases and the J gene lost 4 bases, with 12 bases spanning the gap. Written as DNA, the CDR3 is TGTGCCAGCAGCGGTGTCGGAGGGTACAATGAGCAGTTCTTC. This sequence encodes CASSGVGGYNEQFF. Together with reference TRBV11-3 and TRBJ2-1, the CDR3 gives the full variable domain: EAGVVQSPRYKIIEKKQPVAFWCNPISGHNTLYWYLQNLGQGPELLIRYENEEAVDDSQLPKDRFSAERLKGVDSTLKIQPAELGDSAVYLCASSGVGGYNEQFFGPGTRLTVL.

CDR3 residues: CASSQEGRGYTF. In DNA, the CDR3 is TGTGCCAGCAGCCAAGAGGGCCGTGGCTACACCTTC. The chain carries TRBV3-1 (or the pseudogene TRBV3-2) and TRBJ1-2; D is uncertain. From germline, CDR1 is LGHDT and CDR2 YNNKEL (reference sequence). This CDR3 has 12 residues. Trimming shortened V by 0 bases and J by 7 bases, and 6 bases separated the two germline ends.